This is a list of T cell receptor beta chains from one sample in a study of control samples from healthy donors and cancer patients. Some clones are missing from TCRdb's copy, which holds only in-frame ones; the method was immunoSEQ multiplex PCR. The sample includes about 5,600 clones, around four fifths of them seen just once. What was sequenced was formalin-fixed, paraffin-embedded tissue. These receptors originate from a female donor with lung cancer. Each CDR3 is given with its conserved first and last residue.

TRBV6-1,TRBJ1-1,CASSENAGANTEAFF
TRBV3-1/TRBV3-2,TRBJ2-7,CASSGPSEQYF
TRBV6-5,TRBJ2-1,CASSTSGGPYNEQFF
TRBV5-4,TRBJ1-5,CASSSQDPNQPQHF
TRBV6-6,TRBJ2-7,CASRYSSYEQYF
TRBV19,TRBJ1-5,CASSPGGNQPQHF
TRBV28,TRBJ1-5,CASSSLQGGGLNQPQHF
TRBV12-5,TRBJ2-7,CASGLISEQYF
TRBV4-1,TRBJ2-3,CASSQDDRLRTDTQYF
TRBV2,TRBJ2-1,CASSEALGGVNNEQFF
TRBV14,TRBJ1-2,CASSQITTGGYTF
TRBV11-3,TRBJ1-1,CATSGQGTTEAFF
TRBV7-6,TRBJ2-5,CASSSGRSETQYF
TRBV11-2,TRBJ1-2,CASSPPRTGYGYTF
TRBV9,TRBJ2-7,CASSVSDGRQYEQYF
TRBV4-2,TRBJ2-7,CASSQAPDSSYEQYF
TRBV9,TRBJ2-3,CASSVESGRAAADTQYF
TRBV5-1,TRBJ2-2,CASSWGLAVHTGELFF
TRBV30,TRBJ1-1,CAWSASLKGTEAFF
TRBV18,TRBJ1-1,CASSLKTVNTEAFF
TRBV7-2,TRBJ1-1,CASSFSGGPEEAFF
TRBV28,TRBJ2-7,CASSLTGGSREQYF
TRBV28,TRBJ2-2,CASSLGLGNTGELFF
TRBV7-8,TRBJ1-4,CASSLMTGRGEKLFF
TRBV24-1,TRBJ1-1,CATSRGTEAFF
TRBV27,TRBJ1-5,CASRRGQGRGQPQHF
TRBV20-1,TRBJ2-1,CSASGPLATNEQFF
TRBV27,TRBJ2-7,CASSPQQGAPPYEQYF
TRBV21-1,TRBJ2-3,CASSKKGQGPDTQYF
TRBV6-5,TRBJ2-7,CARPRVSYEQYF
TRBV6-5,TRBJ2-3,CASSSQQEPTDTQYF
TRBV9,TRBJ2-7,CASSVTSGRNYEQYF
TRBV28,TRBJ1-4,CASSLPGINEKLFF
TRBV27,TRBJ2-7,CASSLQGRYKQYF
TRBV29-1,TRBJ2-7,CSVETSGGFSEQYF
TRBV7-2,TRBJ1-1,CASSLVSGANTEAFF
TRBV9,TRBJ1-2,CASSVVADRSDGYTF
TRBV25-1,TRBJ2-3,CASSTVRPGHTDTQYF
TRBV12-3/TRBV12-4,TRBJ1-3,CASARGGNTIYF
TRBV7-7,TRBJ2-5,CASSFGQGKETQYF
TRBV7-9,TRBJ2-1,CASSSRGGGVTSNEQFF
TRBV19,TRBJ1-5,CASSIDQGPYSNQPQHF
TRBV5-6,TRBJ2-1,CASSSELREGQGEQFF
TRBV14,TRBJ2-1,CASSQARGGVNEQFF
TRBV6-2/TRBV6-3,TRBJ2-2,CASSYEVRTGELFF
TRBV3-1/TRBV3-2,TRBJ2-5,CASSQLQGARETQYF
TRBV28,TRBJ2-7,CASTSHGPGSYEQYF
TRBV3-1/TRBV3-2,TRBJ2-7,CASSQGPDTTYEQYF
TRBV28,TRBJ2-7,CASSLATVASYEQYF
TRBV5-8,TRBJ1-2,CASSLDSYYGYTF
TRBV19,TRBJ1-5,CASSWKGGEGAQPQHF
TRBV30,TRBJ2-3,CAWSVVPGFPEYF
TRBV4-2,TRBJ1-2,CASSQDIGSLERGYTF
TRBV10-2,TRBJ1-5,CASTRNPIDPQHF
TRBV7-9,TRBJ2-2,CASNLPSDGELFF
TRBV6-5,TRBJ2-7,CASTRDRSNYEQYF
TRBV2,TRBJ2-3,CASGGTSGGDTQYF
TRBV15,TRBJ2-1,CATSRLAGDDEQFF
TRBV9,TRBJ2-1,CASSVGSGSFNEQFF